This record covers a single T cell receptor beta chain. The antigen is not known. These data are taken from a study of CD4 T cells in relation to SARS-CoV-2 and coronaviruses. The germline V and J ends were trimmed by 3 bases and 2 bases, with 21 bases remaining between them. Germline V lookup: CDR1 SGHNT, CDR2 YYREEE (reference sequence). The CDR3 spans 19 residues. Sequenced by immunoSEQ multiplex PCR; TCRdb stores in-frame clones only, minus some. The profile shows around 35,000 clones, approximately 81% of them singletons. Input material: naive CD4+ T cells from PBMCs, cultured in vitro. Described subset: naive CD4+ T cells isolated by negative enrichment. The clonotype originates from an adult with COVID-19. V gene TRBV5-4 combines with J gene TRBJ2-6; either TRBD1 or TRBD2 may supply D (6 bases each). The CDR3 loop reads CASSSPSRGRGTGANVLTF. CDR3 in DNA: TGTGCCAGCAGCTCCCCCAGTCGGGGGCGAGGGACTGGGGCCAACGTCCTGACTTTC.